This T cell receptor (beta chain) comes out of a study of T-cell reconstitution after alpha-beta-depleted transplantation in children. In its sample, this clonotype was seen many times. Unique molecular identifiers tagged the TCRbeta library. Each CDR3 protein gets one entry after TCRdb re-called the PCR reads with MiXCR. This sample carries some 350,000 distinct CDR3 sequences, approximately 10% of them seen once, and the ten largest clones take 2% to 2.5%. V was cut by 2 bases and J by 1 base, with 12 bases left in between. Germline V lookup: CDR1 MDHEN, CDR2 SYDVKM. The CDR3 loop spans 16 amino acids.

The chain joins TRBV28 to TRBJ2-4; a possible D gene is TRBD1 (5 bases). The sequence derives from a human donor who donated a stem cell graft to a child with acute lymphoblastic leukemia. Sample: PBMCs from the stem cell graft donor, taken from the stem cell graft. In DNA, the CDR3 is TGTGCCAGCAGTTTACCCGGGTCAGGGGCCAAAAACATTCAGTACTTC. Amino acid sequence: CASSLPGSGAKNIQYF.